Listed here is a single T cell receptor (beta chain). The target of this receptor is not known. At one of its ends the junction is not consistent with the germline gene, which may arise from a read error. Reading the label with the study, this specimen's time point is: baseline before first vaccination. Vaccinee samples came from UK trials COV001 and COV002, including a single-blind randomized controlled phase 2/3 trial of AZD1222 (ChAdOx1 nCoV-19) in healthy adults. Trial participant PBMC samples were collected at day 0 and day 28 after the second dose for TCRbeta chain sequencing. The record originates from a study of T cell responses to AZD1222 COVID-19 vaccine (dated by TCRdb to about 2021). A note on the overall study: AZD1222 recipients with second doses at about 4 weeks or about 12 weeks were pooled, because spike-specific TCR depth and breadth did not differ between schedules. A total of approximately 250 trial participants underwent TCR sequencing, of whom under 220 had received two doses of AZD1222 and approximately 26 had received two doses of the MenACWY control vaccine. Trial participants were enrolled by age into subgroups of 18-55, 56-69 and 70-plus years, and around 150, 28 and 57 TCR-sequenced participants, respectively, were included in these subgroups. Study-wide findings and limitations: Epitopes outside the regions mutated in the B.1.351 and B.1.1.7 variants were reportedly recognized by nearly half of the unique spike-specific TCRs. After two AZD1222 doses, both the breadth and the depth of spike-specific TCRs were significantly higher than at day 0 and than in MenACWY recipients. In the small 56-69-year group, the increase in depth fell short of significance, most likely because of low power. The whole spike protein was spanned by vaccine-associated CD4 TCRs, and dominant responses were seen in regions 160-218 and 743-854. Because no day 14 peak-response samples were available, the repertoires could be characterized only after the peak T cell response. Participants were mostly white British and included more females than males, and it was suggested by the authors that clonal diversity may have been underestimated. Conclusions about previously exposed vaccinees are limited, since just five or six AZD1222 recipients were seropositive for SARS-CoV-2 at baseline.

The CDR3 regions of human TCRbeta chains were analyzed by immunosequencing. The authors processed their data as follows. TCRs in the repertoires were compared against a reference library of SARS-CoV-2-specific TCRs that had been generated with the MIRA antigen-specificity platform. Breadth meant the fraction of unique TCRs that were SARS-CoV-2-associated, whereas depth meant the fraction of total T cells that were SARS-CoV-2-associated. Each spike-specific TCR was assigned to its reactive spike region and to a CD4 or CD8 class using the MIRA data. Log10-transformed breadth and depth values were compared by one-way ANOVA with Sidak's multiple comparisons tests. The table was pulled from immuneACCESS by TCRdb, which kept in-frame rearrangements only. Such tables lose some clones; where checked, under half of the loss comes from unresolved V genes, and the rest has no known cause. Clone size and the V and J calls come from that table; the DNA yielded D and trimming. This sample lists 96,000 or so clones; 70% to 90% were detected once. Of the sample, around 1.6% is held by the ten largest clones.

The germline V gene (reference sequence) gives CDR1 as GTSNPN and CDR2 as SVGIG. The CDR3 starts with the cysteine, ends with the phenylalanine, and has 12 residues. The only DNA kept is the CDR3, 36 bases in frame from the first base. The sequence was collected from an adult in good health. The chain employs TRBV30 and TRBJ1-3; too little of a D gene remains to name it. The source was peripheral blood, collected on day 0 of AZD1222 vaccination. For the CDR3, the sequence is CAWSVTGNTIYF. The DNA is TGTGCCTGGAGTGTAACTGGGAACACCATATATTTT.